This T cell receptor beta chain was recovered during a study of Graves' ophthalmopathy and Graves' hyperthyroidism. Researchers turned away patients with other autoimmune diseases, uncontrolled infections, pregnancy or lactation. As the template, RNA transcripts were used to amplify TCR beta CDR3 regions. RT-PCR with HTBI primers came first, then second-round multiplex PCR. TCRdb re-called the multiplex PCR reads with MiXCR, one entry per CDR3 protein. This sample has around 590,000 distinct CDR3 sequences; 35% to 40% occur once, and the top ten carry 3.5% to 5%. Whole-study results and caveats: Its predictions of ophthalmopathy progression gave the model 60% to 71% sensitivity and about 78% specificity. Sensitivity of roughly 88% and specificity of about 84% were achieved when a 13-signature model separated ophthalmopathy from stable hyperthyroidism.

This CDR3 spans 13 amino acids. With 7 bases clipped from V and 4 bases from J, the junction kept 5 bases outside the gene matches. Germline V gives CDR1 SNHLY, CDR2 FYNNEI. This clonotype was seen a single time. No antigen is known for it. The sequenced material came from peripheral blood or thyroid tissue (not recorded which). The source is an adult man with Graves' hyperthyroidism. J is TRBJ2-5 and V is TRBV2; 8 positions agree with TRBD2. The CDR3 here is CASTGAGGETQYF. The CDR3 DNA reads as TGTGCCAGCACAGGCGCGGGAGGAGAGACCCAGTACTTC.